This TCR beta chain was sequenced for a study of OX40 agonist ivuxolimab in advanced cancers. At the level of the study: Ivuxolimab is a fully human IgG2 antibody that activates OX40 (CD134). Study-wide results and limits: The work left the antigen specificity of expanded peripheral T cells undetermined.

Individuals having autoimmune disease history or systemic immunosuppression were not enrolled. Blood was sampled at baseline, cycle 4 day 1, and cycle 7 day 1. Here immunoSEQ multiplex PCR was the method, and the copy in TCRdb shows in-frame clones only, minus some. Among just over 90,000 clones, roughly 90% were seen once, and the ten largest hold 3% to 3.5%. A word on this clone: The antigen remains unidentified.

The V and J ends lost 6 bases and 3 bases respectively, with 21 bases between them. The germline gives CDR1 MDHEN, CDR2 SYDVKM. The CDR3 has 16 residues. Sequenced here: CD4+ or CD8+ T cells sorted from blood, sampled in a trial of the OX40 agonist ivuxolimab. The V gene is TRBV28, the J gene TRBJ2-7; D could derive from TRBD1 or TRBD2 (5 bases each). The clonotype originates from an adult with an advanced solid tumor such as melanoma, head and neck, liver or kidney cancer. The CDR3 here is CASSPGPPRAVYEQYF. The CDR3 DNA reads as TGTGCCAGCAGCCCGGGACCGCCCAGGGCTGTCTACGAGCAGTACTTC.